A selection of T cell receptor beta chains follows, all from one sample in a study of cytotoxic CD8 clonotypes in ibrutinib-treated CLL. Produced via immunoSEQ multiplex PCR; TCRdb's table is partial and in-frame only. The sample shows 200,000 or so clones, approximately 79% of them seen only once. Source: PBMCs, taken after 12 months of ibrutinib treatment. The receptors stem from a human donor with chronic lymphocytic leukemia. CDR3s include the opening cysteine and the closing phenylalanine or tryptophan. D genes are given only for firm matches. Size tells how often a clone was seen (once, few, many) or the class of an expanded clone, and some rows leave it out.

>-|TRBD1|TRBJ2-5|TRBV7-9
CASSFAGQGQETQYF
TGTGCCAGCAGCTTTGCCGGACAGGGGCAAGAGACCCAGTACTTC
>few|TRBD1|TRBJ1-4|TRBV4-1
CASSRLGGQGEKLFF
TGCGCCAGCAGCCGGCTTGGGGGACAGGGAGAAAAACTGTTTTTT
>-|-|TRBJ2-3|TRBV4-2
CASSQEDGAPPTDTQYF
TGTGCCAGCAGCCAAGAGGATGGGGCCCCCCCCACAGATACGCAGTATTTT
>-|-|TRBJ2-5|TRBV4-1
CASSQGGAAVYETQYF
TGCGCCAGCAGCCAAGGGGGGGCGGCGGTATACGAGACCCAGTACTTC
>-|TRBD2|TRBJ2-7|TRBV25-1
CASIAPAGGEQYF
TGTGCCAGCATAGCACCAGCGGGAGGCGAGCAGTACTTC
>once|-|TRBJ1-4|TRBV11-2
CASTGQTNEKLFF
TGTGCCAGCACAGGGCAGACTAATGAAAAACTGTTTTTT
>-|-|TRBJ2-7|TRBV5-1
CASSLSPSYEQYF
TGCGCCAGCAGCTTGTCGCCCTCCTACGAGCAGTACTTC
>-|-|TRBJ2-3|TRBV10-2
CASSRFVGVGPDTQYF
TGCGCCAGCAGTCGTTTTGTGGGGGTGGGCCCAGATACGCAGTATTTT
>-|-|TRBJ1-2|TRBV7-9
CASSPPASEGYTF
TGTGCCAGCAGCCCACCTGCCAGCGAGGGCTACACCTTC
>-|-|TRBJ2-7|TRBV28
CASSYRDGSYEQYF
TGTGCCAGCAGTTACAGGGATGGTTCCTACGAGCAGTACTTC
>-|-|TRBJ2-7|TRBV19
CASSARAGASYEQYF
TGTGCCAGTAGTGCCCGGGCAGGGGCGTCCTACGAGCAGTACTTC
>once|-|TRBJ1-1|TRBV6-5
CASSYSYRNAEAFF
TGTGCCAGCAGTTACTCTTACAGGAACGCTGAAGCTTTCTTT
>-|-|TRBJ2-7|TRBV13
CASSLVSGSEQYF
TGTGCCAGCAGCTTAGTAAGTGGATCCGAGCAGTACTTC
>-|TRBD2|TRBJ2-5|TRBV4-1
CASSQWGGAETQYF
TGCGCCAGCAGCCAATGGGGGGGTGCGGAGACCCAGTACTTC
>once|-|TRBJ1-6|TRBV7-8
CASSLRGNPNSPLHF
TGTGCCAGCAGCTTAAGGGGTAACCCAAATTCACCCCTCCACTTT